The rows below give T cell receptor beta chains drawn from one sample of a study of blood T cells in healthy people across ages. TCRdb independently ran MiXCR on the 5' RACE reads; one entry per CDR3 protein. The table lists 1.2 million to 1.5 million distinct CDR3 sequences, roughly 45% of them singletons. The sample taken for sequencing was blood. The receptors come from a woman between 18 and 29 years old in good health. Each CDR3 is given with its conserved first and last residue. A D gene is named only where the DNA matches it firmly. Not all rows give a size; the values are once, few, many and, for expanded clones, a class.

clone_size: few
v_call: TRBV7-2
d_call: TRBD1
j_call: TRBJ2-7
cdr3_length: 15
cdr3_aa: CASSPTGDRAYEQYF
cdr3_nt: TGTGCCAGCAGCCCGACGGGGGACAGGGCCTACGAGCAGTACTTC

clone_size: NA
v_call: TRBV6-1
d_call: TRBD1
j_call: TRBJ2-3
cdr3_length: 16
cdr3_aa: CASSQIPGQGADMQYF
cdr3_nt: TGTGCCAGCAGTCAAATCCCGGGACAGGGGGCAGATATGCAGTATTTT

clone_size: NA
v_call: TRBV4-1
d_call: TRBD2
j_call: TRBJ2-1
cdr3_length: 15
cdr3_aa: CASAPTSGGHNEQFF
cdr3_nt: TGCGCCAGCGCCCCGACTAGCGGGGGACACAATGAGCAGTTCTTC

clone_size: NA
v_call: TRBV7-3
d_call: NA
j_call: TRBJ1-1
cdr3_length: 14
cdr3_aa: CASSSSSLYGEAFF
cdr3_nt: TGTGCCAGCAGCTCATCCTCTCTATATGGTGAAGCTTTCTTT

clone_size: NA
v_call: TRBV5-6
d_call: TRBD2
j_call: TRBJ2-1
cdr3_length: 14
cdr3_aa: CASQRGAGDVGQFF
cdr3_nt: TGTGCCAGCCAACGCGGAGCGGGAGATGTTGGGCAGTTCTTC

clone_size: many
v_call: TRBV27
d_call: NA
j_call: TRBJ2-7
cdr3_length: 11
cdr3_aa: CASRLGYEQYF
cdr3_nt: TGTGCCAGCCGCCTGGGTTACGAGCAGTACTTC

clone_size: NA
v_call: TRBV20-1
d_call: NA
j_call: TRBJ2-1
cdr3_length: 12
cdr3_aa: CSETRGGKEQFF
cdr3_nt: TGCAGTGAAACTAGGGGTGGCAAGGAGCAGTTCTTC

clone_size: NA
v_call: TRBV27
d_call: NA
j_call: TRBJ2-3
cdr3_length: 13
cdr3_aa: CASIKTHTDTQYF
cdr3_nt: TGTGCCAGCATAAAGACACACACAGATACGCAGTATTTT

clone_size: NA
v_call: TRBV7-9
d_call: TRBD1
j_call: TRBJ1-1
cdr3_length: 17
cdr3_aa: CASSLVGSANRGASAFF
cdr3_nt: TGTGCCAGCAGCTTAGTCGGGTCGGCAAACAGGGGAGCCTCAGCTTTCTTT

clone_size: NA
v_call: TRBV6-6
d_call: NA
j_call: TRBJ1-1
cdr3_length: 12
cdr3_aa: CASSPRQLEAFF
cdr3_nt: TGTGCCAGCAGCCCCAGACAACTCGAAGCTTTCTTT

clone_size: NA
v_call: TRBV14
d_call: TRBD2
j_call: TRBJ2-1
cdr3_length: 15
cdr3_aa: CASNTLAGPNNEQFF
cdr3_nt: TGTGCCAGCAACACACTAGCGGGGCCCAACAATGAGCAGTTCTTC

clone_size: NA
v_call: TRBV3-1
d_call: NA
j_call: TRBJ2-5
cdr3_length: 14
cdr3_aa: CASSHPGSGNEQYF
cdr3_nt: TGTGCCAGCAGCCATCCGGGCTCAGGCAATGAGCAGTACTTC

clone_size: NA
v_call: TRBV12-3/TRBV12-4
d_call: TRBD2
j_call: TRBJ2-1
cdr3_length: 16
cdr3_aa: CASTWRRASGRKEQFF
cdr3_nt: TGTGCCAGCACCTGGAGAAGGGCTAGCGGGAGAAAAGAGCAGTTCTTC

clone_size: NA
v_call: TRBV10-3
d_call: NA
j_call: TRBJ2-5
cdr3_length: 14
cdr3_aa: CAISDSVFQETQYF
cdr3_nt: TGTGCCATCAGTGATTCGGTGTTCCAAGAGACCCAGTACTTC

clone_size: few
v_call: TRBV5-1
d_call: TRBD1
j_call: TRBJ2-3
cdr3_length: 16
cdr3_aa: CASSPGTGGAADTQYF
cdr3_nt: TGCGCCAGCAGCCCGGGGACAGGGGGCGCCGCAGATACGCAGTATTTT

clone_size: NA
v_call: TRBV7-9
d_call: NA
j_call: TRBJ2-2
cdr3_length: 14
cdr3_aa: CASSFPVNTGELFF
cdr3_nt: TGTGCCAGCAGCTTTCCAGTGAACACCGGGGAGCTGTTTTTT

clone_size: NA
v_call: TRBV28
d_call: NA
j_call: TRBJ1-4
cdr3_length: 14
cdr3_aa: CASSPDSSFRELFF
cdr3_nt: TGTGCCAGCAGTCCGGACAGTAGTTTTAGAGAACTGTTTTTT

clone_size: NA
v_call: TRBV6-1
d_call: TRBD2
j_call: TRBJ2-1
cdr3_length: 15
cdr3_aa: CASGGLADSYNEQFF
cdr3_nt: TGTGCCAGCGGGGGACTAGCGGACTCCTACAATGAGCAGTTCTTC

clone_size: NA
v_call: TRBV5-1
d_call: NA
j_call: TRBJ2-7
cdr3_length: 14
cdr3_aa: CASSLEGRDDEQYF
cdr3_nt: TGCGCCAGCAGCTTGGAGGGCAGGGACGACGAGCAGTACTTC

clone_size: NA
v_call: TRBV27
d_call: NA
j_call: TRBJ2-5
cdr3_length: 13
cdr3_aa: CASSLRGSVTQYF
cdr3_nt: TGTGCCAGCAGCCTAAGGGGCTCCGTGACCCAGTACTTC

clone_size: few
v_call: TRBV12-3/TRBV12-4
d_call: TRBD1
j_call: TRBJ1-4
cdr3_length: 13
cdr3_aa: CASSLGQGEKLFF
cdr3_nt: TGTGCCAGCAGTCTAGGACAGGGTGAAAAACTGTTTTTT

clone_size: NA
v_call: TRBV7-7
d_call: NA
j_call: TRBJ1-2
cdr3_length: 16
cdr3_aa: CASSPSGRATAYGYTF
cdr3_nt: TGTGCTAGCAGCCCCTCCGGGCGAGCTACCGCCTATGGCTACACCTTC

clone_size: few
v_call: TRBV10-3
d_call: NA
j_call: TRBJ1-1
cdr3_length: 13
cdr3_aa: CAARGWDVTEAFF
cdr3_nt: TGTGCCGCTCGGGGGTGGGATGTCACTGAAGCTTTCTTT

clone_size: NA
v_call: TRBV6-1
d_call: TRBD1
j_call: TRBJ2-7
cdr3_length: 15
cdr3_aa: CASKETGTGSYEQYF
cdr3_nt: TGTGCCAGCAAGGAAACAGGGACAGGGAGCTACGAGCAGTACTTC

clone_size: NA
v_call: TRBV20-1
d_call: NA
j_call: TRBJ2-1
cdr3_length: 16
cdr3_aa: CSARDSAGSLRDEQFF
cdr3_nt: TGCAGTGCTAGAGATTCGGCAGGGTCCCTCAGGGATGAGCAGTTCTTC

clone_size: NA
v_call: TRBV28
d_call: NA
j_call: TRBJ1-1
cdr3_length: 13
cdr3_aa: CASSLASGAEAFF
cdr3_nt: TGTGCCAGCAGTTTAGCCTCTGGGGCTGAAGCTTTCTTT

clone_size: NA
v_call: TRBV18
d_call: TRBD2
j_call: TRBJ2-1
cdr3_length: 17
cdr3_aa: CASSPPSRGKLYNEQFF
cdr3_nt: TGTGCCAGCTCACCTCCTTCGCGGGGGAAACTATACAATGAGCAGTTCTTC

clone_size: NA
v_call: TRBV27
d_call: NA
j_call: TRBJ1-5
cdr3_length: 16
cdr3_aa: CAISDLGELSNQPQHF
cdr3_nt: TGTGCCATCTCGGACTTGGGCGAGCTTAGCAATCAGCCCCAGCATTTT

clone_size: few
v_call: TRBV10-3
d_call: NA
j_call: TRBJ2-7
cdr3_length: 16
cdr3_aa: CAISESSGTGTYEQYF
cdr3_nt: TGTGCCATCAGTGAGTCCTCCGGGACTGGAACCTACGAGCAGTACTTC

clone_size: NA
v_call: TRBV12-3/TRBV12-4
d_call: NA
j_call: TRBJ1-1
cdr3_length: 11
cdr3_aa: CASSRFPEAFF
cdr3_nt: TGTGCCAGCAGCCGATTTCCAGAAGCTTTCTTT

clone_size: many
v_call: TRBV12-3/TRBV12-4
d_call: NA
j_call: TRBJ2-7
cdr3_length: 14
cdr3_aa: CASSLGPSSYEQYF
cdr3_nt: TGTGCCAGCAGTCTCGGACCGAGCTCCTACGAGCAGTACTTC

clone_size: few
v_call: TRBV6-2/TRBV6-3
d_call: TRBD2
j_call: TRBJ2-7
cdr3_length: 15
cdr3_aa: CASSSLGLAGDEQYF
cdr3_nt: TGTGCCAGCAGTTCCCTGGGACTAGCGGGAGACGAGCAGTACTTC

clone_size: NA
v_call: TRBV3-1
d_call: NA
j_call: TRBJ1-5
cdr3_length: 14
cdr3_aa: CAGSQGPIDQPQHF
cdr3_nt: TGTGCCGGCAGCCAAGGACCGATTGATCAGCCCCAGCATTTT

clone_size: few
v_call: TRBV29-1
d_call: TRBD1
j_call: TRBJ2-5
cdr3_length: 14
cdr3_aa: CSVAGTALQGTQYF
cdr3_nt: TGCAGCGTTGCGGGGACAGCCTTACAAGGGACCCAGTACTTC

clone_size: NA
v_call: TRBV3-1
d_call: NA
j_call: TRBJ2-5
cdr3_length: 14
cdr3_aa: CASSPDSNYNEQYF
cdr3_nt: TGTGCCAGCAGCCCGGACTCAAATTACAATGAGCAGTACTTC

clone_size: few
v_call: TRBV20-1
d_call: NA
j_call: TRBJ2-3
cdr3_length: 13
cdr3_aa: CSGGTSRADTQYF
cdr3_nt: TGCAGTGGTGGCACTAGCAGGGCAGATACGCAGTATTTT

clone_size: NA
v_call: TRBV3-1
d_call: NA
j_call: TRBJ2-1
cdr3_length: 14
cdr3_aa: CANSQDRVEYEQFF
cdr3_nt: TGTGCCAACAGCCAAGATAGGGTAGAATACGAGCAGTTCTTC

clone_size: NA
v_call: TRBV29-1
d_call: NA
j_call: TRBJ1-1
cdr3_length: 12
cdr3_aa: CSDGSPKDEAFF
cdr3_nt: TGCAGCGATGGGAGTCCTAAGGATGAAGCTTTCTTT

clone_size: few
v_call: TRBV29-1
d_call: TRBD2
j_call: TRBJ2-4
cdr3_length: 11
cdr3_aa: CSVGSGREQYF
cdr3_nt: TGCAGCGTTGGGTCGGGGAGGGAGCAGTACTTC

clone_size: NA
v_call: TRBV4-1
d_call: TRBD1
j_call: TRBJ1-1
cdr3_length: 17
cdr3_aa: CASSQVDRGRSNTEAFF
cdr3_nt: TGCGCCAGCAGCCAAGTTGACAGGGGGCGTTCGAACACTGAAGCTTTCTTT